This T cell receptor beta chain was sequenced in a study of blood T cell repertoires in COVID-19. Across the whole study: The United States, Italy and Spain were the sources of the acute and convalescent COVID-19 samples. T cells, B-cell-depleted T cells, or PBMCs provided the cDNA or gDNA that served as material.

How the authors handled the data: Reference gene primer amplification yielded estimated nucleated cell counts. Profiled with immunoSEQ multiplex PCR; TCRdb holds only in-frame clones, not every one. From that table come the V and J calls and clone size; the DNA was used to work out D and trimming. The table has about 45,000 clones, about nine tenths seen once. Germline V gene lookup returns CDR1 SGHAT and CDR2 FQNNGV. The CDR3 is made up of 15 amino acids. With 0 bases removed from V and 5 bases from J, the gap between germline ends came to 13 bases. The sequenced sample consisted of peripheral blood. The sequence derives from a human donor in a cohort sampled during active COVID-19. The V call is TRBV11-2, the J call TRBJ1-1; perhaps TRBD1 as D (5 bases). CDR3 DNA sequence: TGTGCCAGCAGCTTAGAGAGGCAGGGCGGAACTGAAGCTTTCTTT. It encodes CASSLERQGGTEAFF.